This is a list of T cell receptor beta chains from one sample in a study of T-cell memory formation after mild COVID-19. TCRdb recomputed calls from the 5' RACE reads with MiXCR, one row per CDR3 protein. The repertoire holds about 190,000 distinct CDR3 sequences, with around 19% as singletons. Sequenced material: PBMCs or a T cell subset sorted from them (not recorded which). The receptors stem from an adult woman who had mild COVID-19 (a few samples of this study predate the infection). Cell type and time point are not known. CDR3s include the opening cysteine and the closing phenylalanine or tryptophan. A D gene is named only where the DNA matches it firmly. Clone size appears in some rows only: once, few, many, or a class for an expanded clone.

>15|-|-|TRBV7-2|TRBJ2-1
CASSPQGAPYNEQFF
TGTGCCAGCAGCCCGCAGGGTGCCCCCTACAATGAGCAGTTCTTC
>21|few|-|TRBV7-2|TRBJ2-2
CASSPLIAPGSRGGGTGELFF
TGTGCCAGCAGCCCACTGATAGCCCCGGGCAGCAGGGGGGGGGGCACCGGGGAGCTGTTTTTT
>16|few|-|TRBV7-9|TRBJ1-4
CASGPLRDTTNEKLFF
TGTGCCAGCGGACCCCTCCGGGACACAACTAATGAAAAACTGTTTTTT
>16|-|TRBD2|TRBV7-9|TRBJ2-3
CASSWSAGGSTDTQYF
TGTGCCAGCAGCTGGTCAGCGGGGGGGAGCACAGATACGCAGTATTTT
>16|few|TRBD1|TRBV12-3/TRBV12-4|TRBJ1-2
CASSSRAGQGASGYTF
TGTGCCAGCAGTTCCAGAGCGGGACAGGGGGCAAGTGGCTACACCTTC
>16|-|-|TRBV12-3/TRBV12-4|TRBJ2-2
CASSFERLGGTGELFF
TGTGCCAGCAGTTTTGAGCGCCTAGGCGGCACCGGGGAGCTGTTTTTT
>16|-|TRBD1|TRBV5-6|TRBJ1-1
CASSLQDREMNTEAFF
TGTGCCAGCAGCTTACAGGACAGGGAGATGAACACTGAAGCTTTCTTT
>17|few|-|TRBV5-1|TRBJ2-7
CASSVDPRSGATYEQYF
TGCGCCAGCAGCGTGGACCCTCGTTCAGGGGCAACCTACGAGCAGTACTTC
>14|few|-|TRBV6-6|TRBJ2-3
CASSYSRSTDTQYF
TGTGCCAGCAGTTACTCGCGGAGCACAGATACGCAGTATTTT
>17|-|TRBD1|TRBV23-1|TRBJ1-1
CASSQSGFDRANTEAFF
TGCGCCAGCAGTCAATCTGGGTTCGACAGGGCGAACACTGAAGCTTTCTTT
>12|-|TRBD1|TRBV4-3|TRBJ2-4
CASSQDRGIQYF
TGCGCCAGCAGCCAGGACAGGGGCATTCAGTACTTC
>14|few|-|TRBV7-2|TRBJ2-7
CASSFSSGPYEQYF
TGTGCCAGCAGCTTCAGTAGCGGACCCTACGAGCAGTACTTC
>14|few|-|TRBV30|TRBJ1-1
CAWSVRGVNTEAFF
TGTGCCTGGAGTGTACGGGGGGTGAACACTGAAGCTTTCTTT
>16|few|TRBD2|TRBV5-1|TRBJ2-3
CASSAGTSGSTDTQYF
TGCGCCAGCAGCGCAGGGACTAGCGGTAGCACAGATACGCAGTATTTT
>17|-|-|TRBV7-2|TRBJ2-5
CASSLVAQIRGRETQYF
TGTGCCAGCAGCTTAGTCGCTCAAATCAGGGGAAGAGAGACCCAGTACTTC
>14|few|-|TRBV12-3/TRBV12-4|TRBJ2-3
CASSPPGPVDTQYF
TGTGCCAGCAGCCCCCCAGGACCGGTAGATACGCAGTATTTT
>15|-|-|TRBV25-1|TRBJ1-1
CASSARTVVNTEAFF
TGTGCCAGCAGTGCTAGGACAGTGGTGAACACTGAAGCTTTCTTT
>17|-|-|TRBV18|TRBJ1-3
CASSPLDSGNSGNTIYF
TGTGCCAGCTCACCATTGGACTCAGGCAACTCTGGAAACACCATATATTTT
>15|few|-|TRBV19|TRBJ2-5
CASRRSGAVIETQYF
TGTGCCAGTAGGCGATCCGGGGCAGTAATCGAGACCCAGTACTTC
>15|few|-|TRBV6-6|TRBJ1-5
CASKNVVGGNQPQHF
TGTGCCAGCAAAAACGTGGTTGGAGGCAATCAGCCCCAGCATTTT
>20|-|-|TRBV6-6|TRBJ2-6
CASSPLKPGTHRSGANVLTF
TGTGCCAGCAGCCCCCTTAAGCCCGGGACTCATCGCTCTGGGGCCAACGTCCTGACTTTC
>16|few|TRBD1|TRBV6-5|TRBJ2-3
CASSYSQGTGADTQYF
TGTGCCAGCAGTTACTCGCAGGGGACAGGCGCAGATACGCAGTATTTT
>13|-|-|TRBV9|TRBJ1-1
CASSPTEWGEAFF
TGTGCCAGCAGCCCAACGGAGTGGGGTGAAGCTTTCTTT
>17|-|TRBD2|TRBV5-1|TRBJ2-3
CASSLGGTSAGTDTQYF
TGCGCCAGCAGCTTAGGTGGGACTAGCGCTGGCACAGATACGCAGTATTTT
>16|few|TRBD1|TRBV5-1|TRBJ2-1
CASSLEGQLYYNEQFF
TGCGCCAGCAGCTTGGAGGGACAGCTTTACTACAATGAGCAGTTCTTC
>13|-|-|TRBV9|TRBJ2-1
CASSVARDGEQFF
TGTGCCAGCAGCGTAGCAAGGGATGGTGAGCAGTTCTTC
>15|-|TRBD2|TRBV7-3|TRBJ2-3
CASSALAGPTDTQYF
TGTGCCAGCAGCGCTCTAGCGGGTCCCACAGATACGCAGTATTTT
>14|-|-|TRBV27|TRBJ2-4
CASSVLPGKNIQYF
TGTGCCAGCAGTGTTCTTCCAGGGAAAAACATTCAGTACTTC
>14|few|-|TRBV6-5|TRBJ2-3
CASSYFGQADTQYF
TGTGCCAGCAGTTACTTCGGTCAGGCAGATACGCAGTATTTT
>13|few|-|TRBV12-3/TRBV12-4|TRBJ1-4
CASSLGGNEKLFF
TGTGCCAGCAGTTTAGGAGGGAATGAAAAACTGTTTTTT
>15|-|TRBD1|TRBV12-3/TRBV12-4|TRBJ1-2
CASSSGTGGFYGYTF
TGTGCCAGCAGCTCCGGGACAGGGGGCTTCTATGGCTACACCTTC
>12|-|-|TRBV30|TRBJ2-3
CAWREGSDTQYF
TGTGCCTGGAGGGAAGGGTCAGATACGCAGTATTTT
>17|-|TRBD2|TRBV18|TRBJ2-1
CASSPPGTSGSYNEQFF
TGTGCCAGCTCACCACCCGGGACTAGCGGGAGTTACAATGAGCAGTTCTTC
>13|-|-|TRBV12-3/TRBV12-4|TRBJ2-7
CASSLGTAGIWIF
TGTGCCAGCAGTTTAGGGACAGCGGGTATTTGGATTTTC
>16|few|-|TRBV11-2|TRBJ1-2
CASSLSIGRVNYGYTF
TGTGCCAGCAGCTTATCTATTGGGAGGGTAAACTATGGCTACACCTTC
>15|few|TRBD1|TRBV10-3|TRBJ1-2
CAISGGQGENYGYTF
TGTGCCATCAGTGGGGGACAGGGAGAAAACTATGGCTACACCTTC
>14|-|-|TRBV12-3/TRBV12-4|TRBJ2-7
CASTPQGRPREQCF
TGTGCCAGCACCCCGCAGGGACGGCCGAGGGAGCAGTGCTTC
>14|many|-|TRBV25-1|TRBJ1-1
CASSEVGGRTEAFF
TGTGCCAGCAGTGAAGTTGGTGGTAGAACTGAAGCTTTCTTT
>13|-|TRBD1|TRBV29-1|TRBJ1-4
CSVSGTGGEKLFF
TGCAGCGTATCCGGGACAGGGGGCGAAAAACTGTTTTTT
>13|few|-|TRBV5-5|TRBJ1-1
CASSFMTQEEAFF
TGTGCCAGCAGCTTTATGACACAGGAGGAAGCTTTCTTT
>16|few|TRBD1|TRBV24-1|TRBJ2-2
CATSDSQTGHTGELFF
TGTGCCACCAGTGATTCCCAGACAGGGCACACCGGGGAGCTGTTTTTT
>15|few|TRBD1|TRBV15|TRBJ2-3
CATSLRDRPEDTQYF
TGTGCCACCAGCCTTCGGGACAGACCAGAGGACACGCAGTATTTT
>14|few|TRBD1|TRBV5-1|TRBJ2-7
CASSLEGQGGEQYF
TGCGCCAGCAGCTTGGAAGGACAGGGGGGCGAGCAGTACTTC
>15|many|TRBD2|TRBV12-3/TRBV12-4|TRBJ2-5
CASSTSGALQETQYF
TGTGCCAGCAGTACTAGCGGGGCACTCCAAGAGACCCAGTACTTC
>16|-|-|TRBV12-3/TRBV12-4|TRBJ1-3
CASDTQGTDSGNTIYF
TGTGCCAGCGATACACAGGGTACTGACTCTGGAAACACCATATATTTT
>15|-|-|TRBV6-6|TRBJ2-7
CASSRGAGGSYEQYF
TGTGCCAGCAGTCGAGGGGCAGGAGGGTCCTACGAGCAGTACTTC
>12|few|-|TRBV29-1|TRBJ2-7
CSVVRAGAEQYF
TGCAGCGTTGTGAGGGCCGGGGCCGAGCAGTACTTC
>14|many|-|TRBV7-9|TRBJ1-1
CASTSTRGGLEAFF
TGTGCCAGCACCTCCACGAGGGGTGGACTTGAAGCTTTCTTT
>13|few|TRBD1|TRBV12-3/TRBV12-4|TRBJ1-6
CASSTDRVSPLHF
TGTGCCAGCAGTACGGACAGGGTATCACCCCTCCACTTT
>12|-|-|TRBV27|TRBJ1-5
CASRFPGQPQHF
TGTGCCAGCAGGTTCCCGGGGCAGCCCCAGCATTTT
>16|-|-|TRBV6-2/TRBV6-3|TRBJ2-1
CASSYLLGGYYNEQFF
TGTGCCAGCAGTTACCTGCTTGGCGGGTACTACAATGAGCAGTTCTTC
>18|few|-|TRBV12-5|TRBJ2-7
CASALQDKFGGRAYEQYF
TGTGCTAGTGCTTTACAGGACAAATTCGGAGGGCGAGCCTACGAGCAGTACTTC